This is a list of T cell receptor beta chains from one sample in a study of a mutant IDH1 vaccine in newly diagnosed glioma. These receptors' antigens are unknown. Profiled with immunoSEQ multiplex PCR; TCRdb holds only in-frame clones, not every one. Of roughly 34,000 clones in the sample, roughly 79% are singletons; the top ten hold 9% to 13%. The sample was PBMCs, taken from a glioma patient whose treatment included an IDH1 peptide vaccine. Every receptor here comes from a man aged 45-60 years with glioma. Each CDR3 is given with its conserved first and last residue. Fields, in order: V gene, J gene, clone size, D gene, CDR3 protein, CDR3 DNA. The D gene is left open where the match is weak. Expanded clones are given a class, and other clones once, few, many or no size at all.

v_call: TRBV29-1; j_call: TRBJ1-2; clone_size: .; d_call: .; cdr3_aa: CSANRANYGYTF; cdr3_nt: TGCAGCGCTAACCGGGCGAACTATGGCTACACCTTC
v_call: TRBV9; j_call: TRBJ2-3; clone_size: .; d_call: .; cdr3_aa: CASAPGGSTDTQYF; cdr3_nt: TGTGCCAGCGCACCTGGGGGGAGCACAGATACGCAGTATTTT
v_call: TRBV30; j_call: TRBJ2-3; clone_size: once; d_call: TRBD2; cdr3_aa: CAWTTGSSGGDTQYF; cdr3_nt: TGTGCCTGGACAACGGGGTCTAGCGGGGGAGATACGCAGTATTTT
v_call: TRBV19; j_call: TRBJ1-5; clone_size: .; d_call: .; cdr3_aa: CASARLNQPQHF; cdr3_nt: TGTGCCAGTGCGCGGCTAAATCAGCCCCAGCATTTT
v_call: TRBV19; j_call: TRBJ2-3; clone_size: .; d_call: TRBD2; cdr3_aa: CASSDGTTHTDTQYF; cdr3_nt: TGTGCCAGTAGTGACGGGACTACCCACACAGATACGCAGTATTTT
v_call: TRBV2; j_call: TRBJ2-5; clone_size: .; d_call: TRBD2; cdr3_aa: CASSRTSGRGETQYF; cdr3_nt: TGTGCCAGCAGTCGGACTAGCGGGAGGGGAGAGACCCAGTACTTC
v_call: TRBV4-1; j_call: TRBJ1-1; clone_size: .; d_call: TRBD1; cdr3_aa: CASRRTGRSEAFF; cdr3_nt: TGCGCCAGTAGACGGACAGGAAGGTCGGAAGCTTTCTTT
v_call: TRBV6-5; j_call: TRBJ1-6; clone_size: .; d_call: .; cdr3_aa: CASSYGGNLANSPLHF; cdr3_nt: TGTGCCAGCAGTTACGGTGGGAATCTAGCTAATTCACCCCTCCACTTT
v_call: TRBV19; j_call: TRBJ1-5; clone_size: .; d_call: .; cdr3_aa: CASSIRGDSNQPQHF; cdr3_nt: TGTGCCAGTAGTATTAGAGGGGATAGCAATCAGCCCCAGCATTTT
v_call: TRBV5-6; j_call: TRBJ2-5; clone_size: .; d_call: .; cdr3_aa: CASSLRAEETQYF; cdr3_nt: TGTGCCAGCAGCTTGCGCGCAGAAGAGACCCAGTACTTC
v_call: TRBV5-4; j_call: TRBJ2-2; clone_size: .; d_call: TRBD1; cdr3_aa: CASSFDRGRTGELFF; cdr3_nt: TGTGCCAGCAGCTTTGACAGGGGGCGCACCGGGGAGCTGTTTTTT
v_call: TRBV5-1; j_call: TRBJ2-2; clone_size: .; d_call: .; cdr3_aa: CASSLTKTELFF; cdr3_nt: TGCGCCAGCAGCTTGACTAAAACAGAGCTGTTTTTT
v_call: TRBV6-5; j_call: TRBJ1-5; clone_size: .; d_call: .; cdr3_aa: CASRPDSHQPQHF; cdr3_nt: TGTGCCAGCAGACCGGACAGTCATCAGCCCCAGCATTTT
v_call: TRBV29-1; j_call: TRBJ2-3; clone_size: .; d_call: TRBD2; cdr3_aa: CSSRGVSTDTQYF; cdr3_nt: TGCAGCTCCCGGGGGGTTTCGACAGATACGCAGTATTTT
v_call: TRBV5-4; j_call: TRBJ2-3; clone_size: .; d_call: .; cdr3_aa: CASSFRDSAPDTQYF; cdr3_nt: TGTGCCAGCAGCTTCCGGGACTCCGCACCAGATACGCAGTATTTT
v_call: TRBV18; j_call: TRBJ2-1; clone_size: .; d_call: TRBD1; cdr3_aa: CASSPPGQGVDEQFF; cdr3_nt: TGTGCCAGCTCACCCCCGGGACAGGGGGTCGATGAGCAGTTCTTC
v_call: TRBV5-6; j_call: TRBJ2-7; clone_size: .; d_call: .; cdr3_aa: CASSFQGSYEQYF; cdr3_nt: TGTGCCAGCAGCTTCCAGGGATCCTACGAGCAGTACTTC
v_call: TRBV19; j_call: TRBJ2-7; clone_size: .; d_call: TRBD1; cdr3_aa: CARGDRGTDEQYF; cdr3_nt: TGTGCCAGAGGGGACAGGGGGACCGACGAGCAGTACTTC
v_call: TRBV11-3; j_call: TRBJ2-3; clone_size: .; d_call: TRBD2; cdr3_aa: CASSSGLAGNTDTQYF; cdr3_nt: TGTGCCAGCAGCTCCGGACTAGCGGGAAACACAGATACGCAGTATTTT
v_call: TRBV19; j_call: TRBJ2-5; clone_size: .; d_call: .; cdr3_aa: CASSPPGAPETQYF; cdr3_nt: TGTGCCAGTAGTCCCCCGGGAGCCCCAGAGACCCAGTACTTC
v_call: TRBV19; j_call: TRBJ2-2; clone_size: .; d_call: TRBD2; cdr3_aa: CASSHGLAVAGELFF; cdr3_nt: TGTGCCAGTAGTCACGGACTAGCAGTCGCCGGGGAGCTGTTTTTT
v_call: TRBV7-2; j_call: TRBJ2-7; clone_size: once; d_call: .; cdr3_aa: CASSLQGNLYEQYF; cdr3_nt: TGTGCCAGCAGCCTCCAGGGCAACCTCTACGAGCAGTACTTC
v_call: TRBV5-1; j_call: TRBJ2-2; clone_size: .; d_call: TRBD2; cdr3_aa: CASSLGAGVTGELFF; cdr3_nt: TGCGCCAGCAGCTTGGGAGCGGGAGTTACCGGGGAGCTGTTTTTT
v_call: TRBV9; j_call: TRBJ2-7; clone_size: .; d_call: .; cdr3_aa: CASSVGTSLYEQYF; cdr3_nt: TGTGCCAGCAGCGTTGGGACTTCCCTCTACGAGCAGTACTTC
v_call: TRBV7-9; j_call: TRBJ2-1; clone_size: .; d_call: TRBD1; cdr3_aa: CASRPWDSYNEQFF; cdr3_nt: TGTGCCAGCCGCCCCTGGGACAGTTACAATGAGCAGTTCTTC
v_call: TRBV28; j_call: TRBJ1-2; clone_size: .; d_call: .; cdr3_aa: CASSPPGLVRGSVGYTF; cdr3_nt: TGTGCCAGCAGTCCACCGGGCCTGGTAAGGGGTTCGGTTGGCTACACCTTC
v_call: TRBV10-3; j_call: TRBJ2-5; clone_size: once; d_call: TRBD1; cdr3_aa: CAISTGESYETQYF; cdr3_nt: TGTGCCATCAGCACAGGGGAGAGCTATGAGACCCAGTACTTC
v_call: TRBV7-8; j_call: TRBJ1-2; clone_size: few; d_call: .; cdr3_aa: CASSLVPGEHGYTF; cdr3_nt: TGTGCCAGCAGCTTAGTTCCGGGGGAGCATGGCTACACCTTC
v_call: TRBV2; j_call: TRBJ1-2; clone_size: .; d_call: TRBD1; cdr3_aa: CASSTRTGELHGYTF; cdr3_nt: TGTGCCAGCAGTACCCGGACAGGGGAGTTACATGGCTACACCTTC
v_call: TRBV10-1; j_call: TRBJ1-5; clone_size: .; d_call: TRBD1; cdr3_aa: CASSLHDRGKRIANQPQHF; cdr3_nt: TGCGCCAGCAGCCTTCACGACAGGGGGAAGCGGATTGCCAATCAGCCCCAGCATTTT
v_call: TRBV19; j_call: TRBJ1-1; clone_size: .; d_call: .; cdr3_aa: CASSIGRGTEAFF; cdr3_nt: TGTGCCAGTAGTATAGGGAGGGGCACTGAAGCTTTCTTT
v_call: TRBV6-6; j_call: TRBJ1-2; clone_size: .; d_call: .; cdr3_aa: CASTFGPGPGYTF; cdr3_nt: TGTGCCAGCACCTTCGGACCGGGCCCCGGCTACACCTTC
v_call: TRBV11-3; j_call: TRBJ2-7; clone_size: .; d_call: .; cdr3_aa: CASSTSNWDEQYF; cdr3_nt: TGTGCCAGCAGCACGAGCAATTGGGACGAGCAGTACTTC
v_call: TRBV2; j_call: TRBJ1-4; clone_size: .; d_call: .; cdr3_aa: CATRQRSTNEKLFF; cdr3_nt: TGTGCCACCAGACAACGTTCAACTAATGAAAAACTGTTTTTT
v_call: TRBV18; j_call: TRBJ1-1; clone_size: .; d_call: .; cdr3_aa: CASSPPNSYTEAFF; cdr3_nt: TGTGCCAGCTCACCACCCAACAGCTACACTGAAGCTTTCTTT
v_call: TRBV7-6; j_call: TRBJ2-1; clone_size: .; d_call: TRBD2; cdr3_aa: CASSSARGLARYNEQFF; cdr3_nt: TGTGCCAGCAGCTCCGCAAGGGGACTAGCGAGGTACAATGAGCAGTTCTTC
v_call: TRBV19; j_call: TRBJ1-5; clone_size: .; d_call: .; cdr3_aa: CASSINSFNQPQHF; cdr3_nt: TGTGCCAGTAGTATCAACAGCTTCAATCAGCCCCAGCATTTT
v_call: TRBV5-4; j_call: TRBJ1-3; clone_size: .; d_call: .; cdr3_aa: CASSTPALDAIYF; cdr3_nt: TGTGCCAGCAGCACCCCCGCTTTGGATGCCATATATTTT
v_call: TRBV2; j_call: TRBJ2-2; clone_size: .; d_call: .; cdr3_aa: CASIPRGQGRTGELFF; cdr3_nt: TGTGCCAGCATCCCCAGGGGCCAGGGGAGAACCGGGGAGCTGTTTTTT
v_call: TRBV7-2; j_call: TRBJ1-1; clone_size: few; d_call: .; cdr3_aa: CASSPEGQKAFF; cdr3_nt: TGTGCCAGCAGCCCAGAAGGGCAGAAAGCTTTCTTT
v_call: TRBV2; j_call: TRBJ1-5; clone_size: .; d_call: .; cdr3_aa: CASSEEGGNQPQHF; cdr3_nt: TGTGCCAGCAGTGAAGAAGGGGGCAATCAGCCCCAGCATTTT
v_call: TRBV10-3; j_call: TRBJ2-4; clone_size: .; d_call: .; cdr3_aa: CAISEGLVSKNIQYF; cdr3_nt: TGTGCCATCAGTGAGGGTTTAGTTAGCAAAAACATTCAGTACTTC
v_call: TRBV6-1; j_call: TRBJ1-2; clone_size: .; d_call: .; cdr3_aa: CASNPPVGGLGYTF; cdr3_nt: TGTGCCAGCAACCCTCCAGTGGGGGGGCTTGGCTACACCTTC
v_call: TRBV5-4; j_call: TRBJ1-2; clone_size: .; d_call: .; cdr3_aa: CASSLQGGGGYTF; cdr3_nt: TGTGCCAGCAGCCTACAGGGAGGTGGGGGCTACACCTTC
v_call: TRBV5-6; j_call: TRBJ2-3; clone_size: few; d_call: TRBD2; cdr3_aa: CASSIYSGRVTDTQYF; cdr3_nt: TGTGCCAGCAGCATATATAGCGGGAGGGTAACAGATACGCAGTATTTT
v_call: TRBV5-6; j_call: TRBJ2-5; clone_size: .; d_call: .; cdr3_aa: CASSLIRDPNRETQYF; cdr3_nt: TGTGCCAGCAGCTTAATCCGGGACCCAAACAGGGAGACCCAGTACTTC
v_call: TRBV4-3; j_call: TRBJ2-3; clone_size: .; d_call: .; cdr3_aa: CASSQEASPGDTQYF; cdr3_nt: TGCGCCAGCAGCCAAGAGGCTAGCCCTGGTGATACGCAGTATTTT
v_call: TRBV5-4; j_call: TRBJ2-1; clone_size: few; d_call: .; cdr3_aa: CASTILEDGNNEQFF; cdr3_nt: TGTGCCAGCACTATCCTCGAGGACGGCAACAATGAGCAGTTCTTC
v_call: TRBV19; j_call: TRBJ2-7; clone_size: .; d_call: .; cdr3_aa: CASSMSGFEQYF; cdr3_nt: TGTGCCAGTAGTATGTCCGGGTTCGAGCAGTACTTC
v_call: TRBV18; j_call: TRBJ1-2; clone_size: .; d_call: TRBD1; cdr3_aa: CASSPDRDHGYTF; cdr3_nt: TGTGCCAGCTCACCCGACAGGGACCATGGCTACACCTTC
v_call: TRBV5-5; j_call: TRBJ1-1; clone_size: .; d_call: TRBD1; cdr3_aa: CASIQLPGQGATEAFF; cdr3_nt: TGTGCCAGCATCCAATTACCGGGACAGGGCGCAACTGAAGCTTTCTTT
v_call: TRBV5-1; j_call: TRBJ2-1; clone_size: .; d_call: .; cdr3_aa: CASSLGGVIYNEQFF; cdr3_nt: TGCGCCAGCAGCTTGGGGGGGGTAATATACAATGAGCAGTTCTTC